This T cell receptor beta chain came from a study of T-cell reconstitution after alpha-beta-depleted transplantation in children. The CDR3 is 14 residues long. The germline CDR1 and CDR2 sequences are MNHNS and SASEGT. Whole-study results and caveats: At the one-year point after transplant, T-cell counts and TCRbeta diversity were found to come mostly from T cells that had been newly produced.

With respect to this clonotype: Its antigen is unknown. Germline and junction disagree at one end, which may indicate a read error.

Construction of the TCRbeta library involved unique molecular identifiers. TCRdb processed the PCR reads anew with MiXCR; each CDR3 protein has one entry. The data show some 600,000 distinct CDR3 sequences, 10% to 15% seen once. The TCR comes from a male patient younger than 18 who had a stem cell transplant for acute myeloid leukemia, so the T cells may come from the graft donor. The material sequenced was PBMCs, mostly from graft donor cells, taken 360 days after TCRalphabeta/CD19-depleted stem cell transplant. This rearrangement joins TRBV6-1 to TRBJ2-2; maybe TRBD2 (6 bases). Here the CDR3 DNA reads TGTGCCAGCACTCGTGGTAGTCCCGCCCGGGAGCTGTTCTTT. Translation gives CASTRGSPARELFF.